This TCR beta chain came from a study of cytomegalovirus exposure and HLA in healthy donors. Study-wide results and caveats: An apparent linkage of common viral pathogens to several of the most significant clusters emerged in a later analysis. Some V segments, including TRBV6-2 and TRBV6-3, were excluded as indistinguishable. Reportedly, a later analysis found an Asian-associated ancestry cluster had fewer N-insertions than the approximately 640-donor mean.

To note about this clone: Its antigen is not identified.

The CDR3 is 15 residues long. V lost 5 bases, J lost 6 bases, and 7 bases stayed unmatched. CDR1 and CDR2 from the germline V gene are SGHTA and FQGNSA. The PCR was carried out with 60 Vbeta primers and 13 Jbeta primers. Profiled with immunoSEQ multiplex PCR; TCRdb holds only in-frame clones, not every one. Of some 250,000 clones in the sample, approximately 82% were seen once. Material for sequencing was PBMCs. The chain has TRBV7-2 and TRBJ1-5, with TRBD1 matching over 10 bases. This TCR derives from a woman between 55 and 75 years old in good health and CMV-seropositive. As DNA, the CDR3 is TGTGCCAGCAGCCCCAGGACAGGGGGTGGTCAGCCCCAGCATTTT. The encoded protein is CASSPRTGGGQPQHF. Together with reference TRBV7-2 and TRBJ1-5, the CDR3 gives the full variable domain: GAGVSQSPSNKVTEKGKDVELRCDPISGHTALYWYRQSLGQGLEFLIYFQGNSAPDKSGLPSDRFSAERTGGSVSTLTIQRTQQEDSAVYLCASSPRTGGGQPQHFGDGTRLSIL.